These T cell receptor beta chains were read from a single sample in a study of blood T cell repertoires in COVID-19. The method was immunoSEQ multiplex PCR; TCRdb's version includes in-frame clones alone and lacks a portion of them. The sample includes 220,000 or so clones, 84% of them seen just once. The specimen was PBMCs or T cells enriched from blood (not recorded which). Receptors originate from a woman between 40 and 50 years old who had recovered from COVID-19. The CDR3 runs from the conserved cysteine through the conserved F or W. The D gene is left open where the match is weak. Clone size appears in some rows only: once, few, many, or a class for an expanded clone.

-	TRBD2	TRBV7-8	TRBJ2-3	TGTGCCAGCAGCTTGCGGGAGGGTACAGATACGCAGTATTTT	CASSLREGTDTQYF
-	-	TRBV14	TRBJ2-2	TGTGCCAGCAGCCAAGGGCGCAGGACGAACACCGGGGAGCTGTTTTTT	CASSQGRRTNTGELFF
few	TRBD1	TRBV28	TRBJ2-7	TGTGCCAGCAGCTCCGGGACAGGGGAAGGCGAGCAGTACTTC	CASSSGTGEGEQYF
-	-	TRBV7-8	TRBJ1-5	TGTGCCAGCAGCCATGGACCGGGGGGTTATAGCAATCAGCCCCAGCATTTT	CASSHGPGGYSNQPQHF
-	TRBD2	TRBV6-2/TRBV6-3	TRBJ2-3	TGTGCCAGCAGTTACGATGTTCGGACTAGAACTTTCGCAGATACGCAGTATTTT	CASSYDVRTRTFADTQYF
-	TRBD1	TRBV27	TRBJ1-5	TGTGCCAGCAGACCTGGACAGGGGTATCAGCCCCAGCATTTT	CASRPGQGYQPQHF
few	-	TRBV24-1	TRBJ1-5	TGTGCCACCAGTGCAGGGCTTGGTCAGCCCCAGCATTTT	CATSAGLGQPQHF
once	-	TRBV13	TRBJ2-3	TGTGCCAGCAGCTTAGTGGCGGAGGGCCCCCACACAGATACGCAGTATTTT	CASSLVAEGPHTDTQYF
-	-	TRBV28	TRBJ2-6	TGTGCCAGCATTCACTCTGGGGCCAACGTCCTGACTTTC	CASIHSGANVLTF
-	TRBD2	TRBV10-1	TRBJ2-1	TGCGCCAGCAATAAGACTAGCGGAAGATACAATGAGCAGTTCTTC	CASNKTSGRYNEQFF
once	-	TRBV7-7	TRBJ1-3	TGTGCCAGCAGCCGCTTTCCTCGAACACCTTTAGGACTTTCCTCTGGAAACACCATATATTTT	CASSRFPRTPLGLSSGNTIYF
-	TRBD1	TRBV28	TRBJ1-2	TGTGCCAGCAGTTTAGACAGGGACTATGGCTACACCTTC	CASSLDRDYGYTF
-	TRBD1	TRBV18	TRBJ2-2	TGTGCCAGCTCACCACGGACAGGGAACACCGGGGAGCTGTTTTTT	CASSPRTGNTGELFF
-	-	TRBV7-8	TRBJ1-1	TGTGCCAGCAGCCCCCGGGTGAGGACTGAAGCTTTCTTT	CASSPRVRTEAFF
-	TRBD2	TRBV6-1	TRBJ2-7	TGTGCCAGCAGTAAAGCCGGACTAGCGGGAGGGCCCTTCGAGCAGTACTTC	CASSKAGLAGGPFEQYF
-	TRBD2	TRBV20-1	TRBJ2-1	TGCAGTGCTAGTCGGCCGGGACTAGCGGGAGATGAGCAGTTCTTC	CSASRPGLAGDEQFF
-	TRBD1	TRBV6-5	TRBJ1-2	TGTGCCACCTCCGGGACAGCTAACTATGGCTACACCTTC	CATSGTANYGYTF
-	-	TRBV5-4	TRBJ1-2	TGTGCCAGCAGCTTGGCGCAGTCCCGCGGCTATGGCTACACCTTC	CASSLAQSRGYGYTF
-	TRBD1	TRBV7-9	TRBJ1-2	TGTGCCAGCAGCTTTGCCGGGACAGGGGGTCTTGGATATGGCTACACCTTC	CASSFAGTGGLGYGYTF
-	TRBD1	TRBV3-1/TRBV3-2	TRBJ1-1	TGTGCCAGCAGCCCCGGGACAGGGGTCACCAAGGGGGCTGAAGCTTTCTTT	CASSPGTGVTKGAEAFF
-	-	TRBV2	TRBJ2-2	TGTGCCAGCACCCGTTTGGGGGAGCTGTTTTTT	CASTRLGELFF
-	TRBD2	TRBV7-9	TRBJ2-1	TGTGCCAGCAGTTTAGCGGGAGTGTCTGAGCAGTTCTTC	CASSLAGVSEQFF
-	TRBD2	TRBV11-2	TRBJ2-5	TGTGCCAGCAGTGCTAGCGGGACCTCTTACCAAGAGACCCAGTACTTC	CASSASGTSYQETQYF
few	TRBD2	TRBV10-1	TRBJ2-3	TGCGCCAGCAGTGAACTAGCGGGAGTTATTGGCACAGATACGCAGTATTTT	CASSELAGVIGTDTQYF
-	TRBD1	TRBV6-5	TRBJ1-1	TGTGCCAGCAGTAGGGACAGATCTTTTACTGAAGCTTTCTTT	CASSRDRSFTEAFF
-	-	TRBV12-3/TRBV12-4	TRBJ1-2	TGTGCCAGCAGCCGACGGGGCTATGGCTACACCTTC	CASSRRGYGYTF
-	TRBD1	TRBV2	TRBJ1-5	TGTGCCAGCAGTTGGGGACAGTACGATCAGCCCCAGCATTTT	CASSWGQYDQPQHF
-	-	TRBV7-2	TRBJ1-6	TGTGCCAGCAGCTACTCAGCCCAGGGCTTCGGTTCACCCCTCCACTTT	CASSYSAQGFGSPLHF